This T cell receptor (beta chain) stems from a study of shared clonotypes between healthy human individuals. Over several immunoSEQ plates, each subset's genomic DNA was distributed in even portions. Using immunoSEQ multiplex PCR, the repertoire was profiled, and TCRdb retains in-frame clones only, with some absent. The sample carries roughly 770,000 clones, approximately 96% recorded once. Naive CD8 cells lacked CD45RO, underwent positive selection for CCR7 and left out terminally differentiated effector memory CD45RA+ cells. This clone was seen a single time. This same CDR3 is encoded by further DNA sequences in the sample. The sequenced sample consisted of naive CD8+ T cells sorted from blood. The sequence came from a man aged 25 to 45 in good health.

The CDR3 nucleotides are TGTGCCAGCAGCAGGACTGAGAGCTCCTACGAGCAGTACTTC. It translates to CASSRTESSYEQYF. The chain uses TRBV7-9 and TRBJ2-7, with D tentatively TRBD2 (5 bases). V was pared by 5 bases and J by 0 bases, with 11 bases between. The CDR3 spans 14 residues. Germline V gives CDR1 SEHNR, CDR2 FQNEAQ (reference sequence).